This entry lists 32 T cell receptor beta chains sequenced from one sample in a study of regulatory T cells in long-lasting Graves disease. Sample time point: newly diagnosed GD, antithyroid drugs for less than 3 months. RNA from PBMCs was the source of the TCR library. iRepertoire HTBI primers and Arm-PCR of CDR3 regions built TCR beta libraries. TCRdb re-analysed the multiplex PCR reads in MiXCR, keeping a single row per CDR3 protein. The sample has 540,000 or so distinct CDR3 sequences; roughly 13% are singletons. This same sample was also taken into another study, of T cells in Graves' hyperthyroidism and ophthalmopathy.

The input for sequencing was peripheral blood mononuclear cells (PBMCs), taken at new diagnosis, from a patient treated with antithyroid drugs. These TCRs come from a man aged 25 to 40 with Graves disease.

This clonotype has a count of ten or more. This rearrangement joins TRBV11-2 to TRBJ2-5, with TRBD2 identical over 7 bases. The J segment lost 2 bases and the V segment lost 3 bases, leaving 9 bases of the junction unmatched. This CDR3 spans 16 amino acids. The germline gives CDR1 SGHAT, CDR2 FQNNGV. CDR3 loop: CASSFWGGRGQETQYF. The CDR3 nucleotides read TGTGCCAGCAGCTTTTGGGGCGGGAGAGGTCAAGAGACCCAGTACTTC. The full variable domain, its missing parts supplied by reference TRBV11-2 and TRBJ2-5, is EAGVAQSPRYKIIEKRQSVAFWCNPISGHATLYWYQQILGQGPKLLIQFQNNGVVDDSQLPKDRFSAERLKGVDSTLKIQPAKLEDSAVYLCASSFWGGRGQETQYFGPGTRLLVL.

This clonotype showed up many times. CDR3 in amino acids: CSVEGTSATDTQYF. The CDR3, as DNA: TGCAGCGTTGAGGGGACTAGCGCGACAGATACGCAGTATTTT. This sequence joins TRBV29-1 and TRBJ2-3, with 10 bases identical to TRBD2. This CDR3 has 14 residues. Germline V lookup: CDR1 SQVTM, CDR2 ANQGSEA. J gave up 3 bases and V 3 bases, and 3 bases lay outside the gene matches.

Worth noting for this clonotype: A much larger clone sits a single nucleotide away, making a read error possible. V usage is TRBV18 and J usage is TRBJ2-1; D is perhaps TRBD1 (5 bases). The CDR3 is 15 residues long. Germline CDR1 and CDR2: KGHSH and LQKENI. CDR3 sequence: CAGSPPATENNEQFF. The CDR3 DNA reads as TGTGCCGGCTCCCCTCCGGCGACAGAGAACAATGAGCAGTTCTTC.

This clonotype showed up just once. This chain links TRBV30 with TRBJ2-7, with D tentatively TRBD1 (5 bases). The germline gives CDR1 GTSNPN, CDR2 SVGIG (reference sequence). The CDR3 is 14 amino acids. V was shortened by 1 base and J by 2 bases, with 12 bases between the two germline ends. The CDR3 loop reads CAWSGAGRAYEQYF. CDR3 sequence (DNA): TGTGCCTGGAGTGGAGCAGGGCGCGCCTACGAGCAGTACTTC.

This clonotype was seen repeatedly, ten times or more. The V call is TRBV3-1, the J call TRBJ2-1; no clear D gene. The germline V and J ends were trimmed by 1 base and 7 bases, with 5 bases remaining between them. CDR1 and CDR2 from the germline V gene are LGHDT and YNNKEL (reference sequence). The CDR3 extends over 12 amino acids. The CDR3 bases are TGTGCCAGCAGCCAAGTAGGGAATGAGCAGTTCTTC. Amino acids: CASSQVGNEQFF.

This clonotype was seen at least ten times. This sequence joins TRBV24-1 and TRBJ2-3; D may be TRBD1 (6 bases). CDR1 KGHDR and CDR2 SFDVKD come from the germline V gene. V lost 5 bases and J lost 7, with 15 bases in between. The CDR3 spans 14 residues. DNA for the CDR3: TGTGCCACCAGTGTCCGGGACAACCCTTATACGCAGTATTTT. Translating gives CATSVRDNPYTQYF.

This clonotype has a count of ten or more. V and J are TRBV20-1 and TRBJ2-3; 9 bases are a match to TRBD2. CDR3 length: 15 amino acids. Per the germline V gene, CDR1 is DFQATT and CDR2 is SNEGSKA (reference sequence). The J segment lost 4 bases and the V segment lost 0 bases, leaving 5 bases of the junction unmatched. DNA for the CDR3: TGCAGTGCTAGAGATCCCGCGGGAGGGGCAGATACGCAGTATTTT. Its translation: CSARDPAGGADTQYF.

At least ten counts were recorded for this clonotype. The V gene is TRBV27, the J gene TRBJ1-2; 8 nucleotides line up with TRBD1. Germline V CDR1 and CDR2: MNHEY, SMNVEV (reference sequence). The trim removed 6 bases at V and 0 bases at J, leaving 3 bases unmatched. The CDR3 has 14 residues. The CDR3 reads CASRTGDTNYGYTF. Written as DNA, the CDR3 is TGTGCCAGCAGGACAGGGGACACTAACTATGGCTACACCTTC.

The sample holds many counts of this clonotype. The CDR3 here is CSAPLGRDYNEQFF. Written as DNA, the CDR3 is TGCAGTGCCCCTCTGGGGCGGGATTACAATGAGCAGTTCTTC. The V call is TRBV20-1, the J call TRBJ2-1; possibly TRBD2 for D (6 bases). The germline V and J ends were trimmed by 6 bases and 4 bases, with 16 bases remaining between them. Germline-derived CDR1 and CDR2 are DFQATT and SNEGSKA (reference sequence). The length of the CDR3 is 14 residues.

This clonotype showed up many times. V and J are TRBV6-1 and TRBJ2-7; D unclear. CDR1 MNHNS and CDR2 SASEGT come from the germline V gene. CDR3 length equals 12 residues. V was cut by 7 bases and J by 3 bases, with 10 bases left in between. CDR3 nucleotides: TGTGCCAGCACCGGTGCGTACTACGAGCAGTACTTC. Translated: CASTGAYYEQYF.

This clonotype was observed a few times. This rearrangement joins TRBV24-1 to TRBJ2-2; D is undetermined. Trimming removed 5 bases from V and 4 bases from J, with 7 bases in between. Germline-derived CDR1 and CDR2 are KGHDR and SFDVKD. The CDR3 sequence is 13 residues long. The CDR3 bases are TGTGCCACCAGTGCTACTTTCACCGGGGAGCTGTTTTTT. This sequence encodes CATSATFTGELFF.

There are a few counts of this clonotype. The gene calls are TRBV24-1 and TRBJ2-2; D may correspond to TRBD1 or TRBD2 (5 bases each). The CDR3 runs to 17 residues. Germline CDR1 reads KGHDR; CDR2 reads SFDVKD. The germline V and J ends were trimmed by 2 bases and 7 bases, with 19 bases remaining between them. In DNA form, the CDR3 reads TGTGCCACCAGTGATTCGTACTCCGGGACCCGGCGCGGGGAGCTGTTTTTT. This codes for CATSDSYSGTRRGELFF.

This clonotype was counted only a few times. The V and J genes are TRBV7-8 and TRBJ2-7; 9 nucleotides match TRBD1. In germline, CDR1 is SGHVS, CDR2 FQNEAQ. Trimming took 5 bases from V and 5 from J; bases not matched to a gene: 10. The CDR3 consists of 15 residues. In nucleotides, the CDR3 is TGTGCCAGCAGCCCGACCGGGACAGGGTTCCACGAGCAGTACTTC. Translation: CASSPTGTGFHEQYF.

The chain carries TRBV7-3 and TRBJ2-5, with D perhaps being TRBD1 or TRBD2 (6 bases each). V dropped 3 bases and J dropped 5 bases, with 16 bases sitting between them. This CDR3 comprises 15 residues. Germline CDR1 is SGHTA and CDR2 is FQGTGA. In DNA form, the CDR3 reads TGTGCCAGCAGCTTTTACTTGGGGGGCCGGGAGACCCAGTACTTC. It codes for CASSFYLGGRETQYF. The entire variable domain, with the rest obtained from reference TRBV7-3 and TRBJ2-5, is as follows: GAGVSQTPSNKVTEKGKYVELRCDPISGHTALYWYRQSLGQGPEFLIYFQGTGAADDSGLPNDRFFAVRPEGSVSTLKIQRTERGDSAVYLCASSFYLGGRETQYFGPGTRLLVL.

This clonotype was seen ten or more times. V usage is TRBV5-1 and J usage is TRBJ2-1; 10 nucleotides line up with TRBD2. With 1 base clipped from V and 8 bases from J, the junction kept 12 bases outside the gene matches. The CDR3 length is 17 residues. The V gene's germline CDR1 is SGHRS and CDR2 YFSETQ. Here the CDR3 reads CASSLIRIGLAGDEQFF. CDR3 in DNA: TGCGCCAGCAGCTTGATCCGGATCGGGCTAGCGGGAGATGAGCAGTTCTTC.

The table lists this clonotype with many counts. This chain joins TRBV12-3 or TRBV12-4 and TRBJ1-5, with a possible D match to TRBD1 (6 bases). The CDR3 loop spans 16 amino acids. V shed 5 bases and J shed 7 bases, with 21 bases lying between them. The CDR3 loop reads CASSKHRDSGVQPQHF. For the CDR3, the DNA is TGTGCCAGCAGTAAACACAGGGATTCGGGCGTCCAGCCCCAGCATTTT.

This clonotype has a count of ten or more. The rearrangement joins TRBV7-6 to TRBJ1-6; D is unresolved. Germline V gene lookup returns CDR1 SGHVS and CDR2 FNYEAQ. The germline V and J ends were trimmed by 0 bases and 12 bases, with 6 bases remaining between them. The CDR3 totals 12 residues. CDR3 DNA: TGTGCCAGCAGCTTAGCATCGGGACCCCTCCACTTT. Translation gives CASSLASGPLHF.

Remarks on this clonotype: One end of the junction is discordant with germline, which a read error may explain. The CDR3 DNA reads as TGTGCCAGTAGTATGGTCACCCTAGCAGAGCCCCAGTACTTC. It encodes CASSMVTLAEPQYF. The chain uses TRBV19 and TRBJ2-5; maybe TRBD2 (5 bases). There are 14 residues in the CDR3. The germline V gene encodes CDR1 LNHDA and CDR2 SQIVND (reference sequence).

This clonotype came up many times. The V call is TRBV20-1, the J call TRBJ2-4, with 10 bases fitting TRBD2. The CDR3 extends over 17 amino acids. Germline values: CDR1 DFQATT, CDR2 SNEGSKA (reference sequence). After removal of 1 base from V and 6 bases from J, the junction contained 12 bases not matched to a gene. CDR3 nucleotides: TGCAGTGCTAGAGGGGGCGCCCGGTTAGCGGGAGGAAACATTCAGTACTTC. Protein product: CSARGGARLAGGNIQYF.

This clonotype has ten or more counts. The V gene is TRBV20-1, the J gene TRBJ2-2; D unresolved. CDR3 length: 13 amino acids. The V gene lost 1 base and the J gene lost 8 bases, with 11 bases spanning the gap. CDR1 is DFQATT and CDR2 is SNEGSKA in the germline V gene (reference sequence). CDR3 bases: TGCAGTGCTAGAGCCCCAGGCCCAGGGGAGCTGTTTTTT. It encodes CSARAPGPGELFF.

This clonotype was detected ten times or more. This chain joins TRBV20-1 and TRBJ1-1, with 7 positions matching TRBD1. Per the germline V gene, CDR1 is DFQATT and CDR2 is SNEGSKA (reference sequence). The CDR3 contains 12 residues. J gave up 0 bases and V 5 bases, and 0 bases lay outside the gene matches. The CDR3 loop is CSAGQVNTEAFF. Here the CDR3 DNA reads TGCAGTGCTGGACAGGTGAACACTGAAGCTTTCTTT.

This clonotype was observed at least ten times. V is TRBV24-1 and J is TRBJ2-5; D is ambiguous. This CDR3 is 14 amino acids long. Germline V gives CDR1 KGHDR, CDR2 SFDVKD. V was pared by 5 bases and J by 5 bases, with 14 bases between. Here the CDR3 reads CATSGPSRGETQYF. The CDR3, as DNA: TGTGCCACCAGTGGGCCTAGTCGCGGTGAGACCCAGTACTTC.

V and J are TRBV20-1 and TRBJ2-1; D is possibly TRBD1 or TRBD2 (5 bases each). The CDR3 extends over 12 amino acids. V lost 5 bases and J 9 bases, leaving 14 bases between the germline ends. Germline V gives CDR1 DFQATT, CDR2 SNEGSKA (reference sequence). The DNA of the CDR3 is TGCAGTGCTCGGGACCGCTGGGCTGAGCAGTTCTTC. Residues: CSARDRWAEQFF.

This chain connects TRBV5-4 to TRBJ1-2; D uncertain. Germline CDR1 reads SGHNT; CDR2 reads YYREEE (reference sequence). There are 15 residues in the CDR3. With 3 bases removed from V and 0 bases from J, the gap between germline ends came to 12 bases. The CDR3 bases are TGTGCCAGCAGCTCGGACGGTCGGACTAACTATGGCTACACCTTC. It translates to CASSSDGRTNYGYTF.

Ten or more counts support this clonotype. The J gene is TRBJ1-1, the V gene TRBV7-9, with 9 bases that match TRBD1. The V gene end was trimmed by 7 bases and the J gene end by 5 bases; junction bases not matched to a gene: 8. Looked up from germline, CDR1 is SEHNR and CDR2 is FQNEAQ (reference sequence). This CDR3 is 14 amino acids long. The CDR3 bases are TGTGCCAGCATCACCGCCGGGACAGGGACTGAAGCTTTCTTT. Protein sequence: CASITAGTGTEAFF.

This clonotype was picked up many times. This sequence joins TRBV6-1 and TRBJ1-2; D remains unclear. Between the trimmed V and J ends, which lost 6 bases and 0 bases, there was a span of 23 bases. This CDR3 has 18 amino acids. The germline CDR1 and CDR2 sequences are MNHNS and SASEGT. The CDR3 DNA follows: TGTGCCAGCAGAAACCTATGGGGTGAGCGGGGAGCTAACTATGGCTACACCTTC. Its translation is CASRNLWGERGANYGYTF.

About this clonotype: Mismatch with germline at one junction end may stem from a read error. The chain combines TRBV6-2 or TRBV6-3 with TRBJ2-7; no clear D gene. Per the germline V gene, CDR1 is MNHEY and CDR2 is SVGEGT. This CDR3 contains 12 residues. Written as DNA, the CDR3 is TGTGTCAGCGTCTCCGGCCTCTACGAGCAGTACTTC. Encoded protein: CVSVSGLYEQYF.

J is TRBJ2-7 and V is TRBV4-1; 10 positions match TRBD2. V was clipped by 0 bases and J by 4 bases; unmatched bases: 9. The CDR3 contains 17 residues. Germline CDR1 MGHRA, CDR2 YSYEKL. Here the CDR3 DNA reads TGCGCCAGCAGCCAAGATCGGCTAGCGGGAGTTCTTTACGAGCAGTACTTC. Encoded protein: CASSQDRLAGVLYEQYF.

This clonotype has ten or more counts. The chain joins TRBV12-3 or TRBV12-4 to TRBJ2-4; 7 nucleotides agree with TRBD2. The CDR3 has 14 residues. Unmatched junction bases numbered 1, after V lost 5 bases and J lost 0 bases. CDR3 residues: CASSPGGAKNIQYF. As DNA, the CDR3 is TGTGCCAGCAGTCCGGGGGGAGCCAAAAACATTCAGTACTTC.

This clonotype was recorded at least ten times. V gene TRBV20-1 combines with J gene TRBJ2-1; D may be TRBD2 (6 bases). V dropped 6 bases and J dropped 4 bases, with 13 bases sitting between them. CDR3 length: 13 residues. Germline values: CDR1 DFQATT, CDR2 SNEGSKA (reference sequence). Written as DNA, the CDR3 is TGCAGTGCCTTACGGGACTTTTACAATGAGCAGTTCTTC. It encodes CSALRDFYNEQFF.

This clonotype showed up many times. The chain employs TRBV5-1 and TRBJ2-1, with 9 bases lining up with TRBD1. The germline V gene encodes CDR1 SGHRS and CDR2 YFSETQ. J was trimmed by 5 bases and V by 0 bases; bases with no gene match: 3. The CDR3 is made up of 15 amino acids. DNA of the CDR3: TGCGCCAGCAGCTTGGTTTACAGGGGGCACAATGAGCAGTTCTTC. Translated: CASSLVYRGHNEQFF.

There are many counts of this clonotype. The chain uses TRBV4-2 and TRBJ2-2; 9 positions agree with TRBD2. V was pared by 1 base and J by 3 bases, with 6 bases of the junction left unmatched. Germline loops: CDR1 LGHNA, CDR2 YNFKEQ. The CDR3 has 17 residues. The CDR3 sequence: CASSQGSGRPYTGELFF. CDR3 DNA sequence: TGTGCCAGCAGCCAAGGAAGCGGGAGGCCATACACCGGGGAGCTGTTTTTT.